A single TCR beta chain is shown here with its context. This sample was included in a study of blood T cell repertoires in COVID-19. In the study overall: Sample material is recorded as cDNA or gDNA derived from T cells, B-cell-depleted T cells, or PBMCs.

The CDR3 is 14 residues long. V lost 1 base to trimming and J lost 1 base, with 8 bases between them. The germline gives CDR1 SGHRS, CDR2 YFSETQ. Sequenced by immunoSEQ multiplex PCR; TCRdb stores in-frame clones only, minus some. The sample has approximately 94,000 clones; about 82% are singletons. J is TRBJ1-1 and V is TRBV5-1; D possibly corresponds to TRBD1 (6 bases). The specimen was peripheral blood. This receptor was obtained from a man in his fifties with active or convalescent COVID-19. In DNA, the CDR3 is TGCGCCAGCAGCTTGAGACAGGCGAACACTGAAGCTTTCTTT. Amino acid sequence: CASSLRQANTEAFF.